Reported below is one T cell receptor (beta chain). This clonotype has ten or more counts. The target of this receptor is not known. Per-base quality was not reported, and no clone a single base away is much larger than it. The library was obtained by 5' RACE. Sequencer: Illumina HiSeq 2500. A second PCR of about 6 to 12 cycles was run with a J-beta primer mix and a sample-barcoded 5' primer. Each TCR beta cDNA molecule received a unique molecular identifier from a template-switch 5' adaptor carrying 12 random nucleotides. At least 2.5 million CDR3-containing paired-end reads were obtained from each sample. First-strand cDNA was synthesized from all RNA with the Mint cDNA synthesis kit, primed by a TRBC-specific oligonucleotide. All cDNA was treated with uracil-DNA glycosylase and then went through a first 18-cycle PCR with the universal primers M1SS and BC2_uni_R. Concerning the study's data processing: For normalization, 1 million high-quality reads, each with a distinct molecular identifier, were randomly selected from each sample. Reads with shared molecular identifiers were discarded instead of being binned into consensus sequences. MiTCR, set to a Q25 quality threshold and the strictest error-elimination algorithm, was used for CDR3 identification, clonotype clustering and error correction. A nonparametric unseen species model with Euler transformation was used to estimate lower-bound total TCR beta diversity. Using fastp at Q25 and MiXCR, TCRdb reprocessed the public reads and kept productive beta chains. Every entry covers one CDR3 protein and lists the most common genes and DNA from its rows. The V and J calls and clone size are TCRdb's, not the authors'. The sample table records hundreds of thousands of distinct CDR3 sequences; 25% to 35% of these occur just once. Jointly, the top ten make up about 18% of the sample.

This sample was included in a study of blood T cells in healthy people across ages (dated by TCRdb to between 2015 and 2016). Some background on the complete study: In model experiments, template switching captured roughly one uniquely barcoded TCR beta cDNA molecule for every two T cells. To track age-related changes in TCR beta repertoire diversity, the study relied on deep sequencing normalized with unique cDNA molecular identifiers. Four age groups were formed from the donors: young (average approximately 16 years), middle-aged (just under 40), aged (about 68) and long-lived (less than 85). To avoid experimental bias, donors of different ages were randomly spread across the sequencing lanes. Using the same blood draw, the study looked at two additional independent replicas of 1 million unique cDNA reads for two donors, one aged 18 to 30 and the other aged 80 or older. The research as a whole found: Compared with the aged group, more naive CD4+ T cells, fewer expanded clones and increased TCR diversity were shown by the long-lived group, suggesting age selection. The CMV infection status of donors was not known, potentially confounding age-related changes in expanded clonotypes. As age increased, observed TCR beta diversity per million T cells dropped in a roughly linear way, and a significant reduction was already evident by age around 41. Because profiling used bulk unsorted PBMCs, naive and antigen-experienced compartments could not be compared conclusively. Estimates of total diversity from one million sequenced T cells were regarded as lower bounds and underestimates. Observed TCR beta diversity correlated strongly with the percentage of naive T cells measured by flow cytometry.

CDR1 and CDR2, per the germline V gene, are SGHTA and FQGNSA. From its cysteine to its phenylalanine, the CDR3 spans 16 amino acids. Kept here is only the CDR3 DNA, which spans 48 bases and is read in frame from base 1. V trim: 5 bases; J trim: 0 bases; unmatched bases: 4. The roughly 39 donors, aged about 6 to 100 years, were systemically healthy Caucasian individuals from Russia. Each donor gave ten milliliters of peripheral blood, collected into EDTA-treated Vacutainer tubes. PBMCs were isolated by Ficoll-Paque density-gradient centrifugation, with at least 6 million obtained per sample. Total RNA was extracted from PBMCs with Trizol reagent, with at least 5.5 micrograms obtained per sample. Naive CD45RAhigh/CD27high T cell percentages were measured by flow cytometry on a PBMC aliquot from every donor.

The receptor was isolated from a woman aged 80 or over in good health. Recombination linked TRBV7-2 to TRBJ2-1, with 10 bases matching TRBD2. Material for sequencing was blood. The sequence in DNA is TGTGCCAGCAGCAGAAGCGGGGGGGCCTCCTACAATGAGCAGTTCTTC. Its protein reads: CASSRSGGASYNEQFF.